These 32 T cell receptor beta chains were all obtained from the same sample, sequenced in a study of T cell clonality in common variable immunodeficiency. Profiled with immunoSEQ multiplex PCR; TCRdb holds only in-frame clones, not every one. The sample was found to contain some 52,000 clones, and every one recurs. Sample: peripheral blood mononuclear cells. These receptors originate from a person between 18 and 75 years old in good health.

This clone has only a few counts. The DNA ends 3 residues before the CDR3 does, and the rest of the CDR3 is filled in from the germline J gene. This rearrangement joins TRBV20-1 to TRBJ1-2; no clear D. CDR1 is DFQATT, CDR2 SNEGSKA, per germline (reference sequence). The CDR3 has 12 amino acids. With 3 bases removed from V and 1 base from J, the gap between germline ends came to 6 bases. The CDR3 reads CSASLDNYGYTF. The part of the CDR3 DNA that was read is TGCAGTGCTAGTTTAGATAACTATGGC.

This clone was counted ten times or more. The CDR3 end falls 3 residues outside the read, so it is completed with the germline J gene. This chain links TRBV4-1 with TRBJ2-2; D gene unclear. CDR3 size: 15 residues. Germline lookup yields CDR1 MGHRA and CDR2 YSYEKL. The sequenced CDR3 bases are TGCGCCAGCAGCCAACTGTTTCCAACTAATGAAAAG. This sequence encodes CASSQLFPTNEK. The whole CDR3 sequence is CASSQLFPTNEKLFF.

The sample holds many counts of this clone. The DNA ends 3 residues before the CDR3 does, and the rest of the CDR3 is filled in from the germline J gene. The chain recombines TRBV2 with TRBJ2-5, with TRBD1 as a possible D gene (5 bases). The V end was cut by 2 bases, the J end by 4 bases, with 17 bases between. Germline V gene sequence: CDR1 SNHLY, CDR2 FYNNEI. The CDR3 contains 16 residues. The sequenced CDR3 bases are TGTGCCAGCAGTGAAAACCCTCCAGGGTTGGGAGAGACC. It codes for CASSENPPGLGET. The whole CDR3 reads CASSENPPGLGETQYF. Drawing the rest from reference TRBV2 and TRBJ2-5, the complete variable domain is EPEVTQTPSHQVTQMGQEVILRCVPISNHLYFYWYRQILGQKVEFLVSFYNNEISEKSEIFDDQFSVERPDGSNFTLKIRSTKLEDSAMYFCASSENPPGLGETQYFGPGTRLLVL.

This clone was counted ten times or more. The read ends 3 residues shy of where the CDR3 ends; the end is completed using the germline J gene. This chain links TRBV19 with TRBJ1-2, with D possibly TRBD1 on 6 matching bases. The CDR3 length is 16 residues. The ends were cut back, 2 bases at V and 3 bases at J, with 16 bases in the middle. Per the germline V gene, CDR1 is LNHDA and CDR2 is SQIVND (reference sequence). The sequenced part of the CDR3 DNA is TGTGCCAGTAGTATAACCCCCTCAACAGGGCACTATGGC. Residues: CASSITPSTGHYG. The complete CDR3 sequence is CASSITPSTGHYGYTF.

This clone appeared many times. The read halts 3 residues ahead of the CDR3 end, with the missing end drawn from the germline J gene. This chain connects TRBV28 to TRBJ2-3; D may be TRBD2 (6 bases). The CDR3 covers 14 residues. V gave up 8 bases and J gave up 0 bases, with 12 bases separating them. The germline CDR1 and CDR2 sequences are MDHEN and SYDVKM. Partial CDR3 DNA: TGTGCCAGCGCTGTGGCGGGAAGCACAGATACG. It codes for CASAVAGSTDT. The CDR3 as a whole reads CASAVAGSTDTQYF. Complete variable domain (other parts from reference TRBV28 and TRBJ2-3): DVKVTQSSRYLVKRTGEKVFLECVQDMDHENMFWYRQDPGLGLRLIYFSYDVKMKEKGDIPEGYSVSREKKERFSLILESASTNQTSMYLCASAVAGSTDTQYFGPGTRLTVL.

In its sample, this clone was seen a few times. Read coverage stops 3 residues before the CDR3 terminus; the germline J gene supplies the remainder. The rearrangement joins TRBV2 to TRBJ1-5; D gene unclear. Germline V lookup: CDR1 SNHLY, CDR2 FYNNEI. This CDR3 region has 13 residues. Trimming left V 4 bases short and J 5 bases short, with 9 bases between. The part of the CDR3 DNA that was read is TGTGCCAGCAGTGTATTCCAGGATCAGCCC. Translated, it gives CASSVFQDQP. Given in full, the CDR3 is CASSVFQDQPQHF. Using reference TRBV2 and TRBJ1-5 for the parts outside the CDR3, the full variable domain is EPEVTQTPSHQVTQMGQEVILRCVPISNHLYFYWYRQILGQKVEFLVSFYNNEISEKSEIFDDQFSVERPDGSNFTLKIRSTKLEDSAMYFCASSVFQDQPQHFGDGTRLSIL.

Ten or more counts support this clone. The CDR3 end is not reached by the read, which stops 3 residues before it; the germline J gene fills it in. This sequence joins TRBV2 and TRBJ2-1; TRBD2 agrees at 13 bases. The ends lost 6 bases at V and 2 bases at J; junction bases unmatched: 7. Germline V gene lookup returns CDR1 SNHLY and CDR2 FYNNEI. The CDR3 totals 17 residues. This chain's CDR3 is CASRGPGLAGPYNEQFF. Incomplete CDR3 DNA: TGTGCCAGCAGGGGACCGGGACTAGCGGGGCCCTACAATGAG.

This clone was picked up many times. The observed sequence ends 3 residues before the CDR3 terminus, with the missing tail filled in from the germline J gene. The rearrangement links TRBV7-2 to TRBJ1-5, with D unclear. The germline V gene has CDR1 SGHTA and CDR2 FQGNSA. The CDR3 is 13 amino acids. V dropped 1 base and J dropped 5 bases, with 6 bases sitting between them. CDR3 DNA, as far as it was read: TGTGCCAGCAGCTTAGATGTCGATCAGCCC. Translated, it gives CASSLDVDQP. The complete CDR3 reads CASSLDVDQPQHF. Full variable domain (rest looked up from reference TRBV7-2 and TRBJ1-5): GAGVSQSPSNKVTEKGKDVELRCDPISGHTALYWYRQSLGQGLEFLIYFQGNSAPDKSGLPSDRFSAERTGGSVSTLTIQRTQQEDSAVYLCASSLDVDQPQHFGDGTRLSIL.

The sample holds many counts of this clone. The junction and the germline gene differ at one end; a read error may be behind it. The sequence runs out 3 residues before the end of the CDR3; the remainder is reconstructed from the germline J gene. V and J are TRBV4-2 and TRBJ2-2; 9 bases map to TRBD2. CDR1 is LGHNA, CDR2 YNFKEQ, per germline. This CDR3 is 16 amino acids long. Incomplete CDR3 DNA: TGCGCCAGCAGCCCCCAGACTAGCGGGAACACCGGGGAG. Translated, it gives CASSPQTSGNTGE. The whole CDR3 sequence reads CASSPQTSGNTGELFF.

This clone was recorded at least ten times. The CDR3 end lies 3 residues beyond the end of the read and is filled in from the germline J gene. The chain joins TRBV10-3 to TRBJ2-1; 12 bases match TRBD2. This CDR3 contains 13 residues. Germline V gene lookup returns CDR1 ENHRY and CDR2 SYGVKD. The junction had 2 bases not matched to a gene; V was cut back by 7 bases and J by 7 bases. The CDR3 DNA, read in part, is TGTGCCATCACCGGGACTAGCGGGAATGAG. Translated, it gives CAITGTSGNE. The full CDR3 sequence reads CAITGTSGNEQFF.

This clone has ten or more counts. The read falls 3 residues short of the CDR3 end, and the missing part is taken from the germline J gene. The chain carries TRBV20-1 and TRBJ2-1, with 13 bases that match TRBD2. V shed 5 bases, J shed 6 bases, and the junction held 10 bases outside the gene matches. The CDR3 is 16 amino acids. The V gene's germline CDR1 is DFQATT and CDR2 SNEGSKA (reference sequence). The CDR3 here is CSAWTSGSLGVNEQFF. CDR3 bases read: TGCAGTGCTTGGACTAGCGGGAGTCTTGGGGTCAATGAG.

This clone was observed at least ten times. The read comes to an end 3 residues before the CDR3 does, leaving the germline J gene to fill in the end. The chain uses TRBV4-2 and TRBJ2-3; the match to TRBD2 covers 13 bases. Germline values: CDR1 LGHNA, CDR2 YNFKEQ. The CDR3 covers 17 residues. V was clipped by 4 bases and J by 1 base; unmatched bases: 5. CDR3 DNA (partial): TGTGCCAGCAGCCGCACACTAGCGGGAGGGGGCACAGATACG. Translation gives CASSRTLAGGGTDT. The entire CDR3 reads CASSRTLAGGGTDTQYF.

This clone was detected many times. The read gets to within 3 residues of the CDR3 end, and the germline J gene fills in the rest. The J gene is TRBJ2-4, the V gene TRBV20-1; D may be TRBD2 (7 bases). CDR3 size: 16 residues. The ends were cut back, 0 bases at V and 2 bases at J, with 14 bases in the middle. Germline-derived CDR1 and CDR2 are DFQATT and SNEGSKA (reference sequence). The CDR3 bases that were read are TGCAGTGCTAGAGACTGGGGGGGCGAATCCAAAAACATT. It encodes CSARDWGGESKNI. The entire CDR3 protein reads CSARDWGGESKNIQYF.

On this clone itself: Read sequence stops 3 residues before the CDR3 end, and the germline J gene provides the missing end. The chain is built from TRBV30 and TRBJ1-2, with 8 bases aligning to TRBD1. Looked up from germline, CDR1 is GTSNPN and CDR2 is SVGIG (reference sequence). The CDR3 sequence is 13 residues long. The part of the CDR3 DNA that was read is TGTGCCTGGAGTAGGACAGGGATGGGGGAC. Its translation: CAWSRTGMGD. The whole CDR3 is CAWSRTGMGDYTF.

In its sample, this clone was seen a few times. The missing CDR3 end, 3 residues past where the read stops, is filled in from the germline J gene. The chain combines TRBV7-2 with TRBJ1-2, with 10 bases fitting TRBD1. This CDR3 region has 15 residues. Germline CDR1 is SGHTA and CDR2 is FQGNSA. The V and J ends lost 6 bases and 4 bases, in that order; junction bases with no gene match: 8. CDR3 DNA, as far as it was read: TGTGCCAGCAGGAGAGGGACAGGGGTTATCTATGGC. Translating gives CASRRGTGVIYG. The whole CDR3 sequence is CASRRGTGVIYGYTF.

This clone showed up many times. With the read ending 3 residues before the CDR3 end, the germline J gene is used to fill in that end. The chain joins TRBV7-2 to TRBJ2-7; 7 bases line up with TRBD2. Per germline, CDR1 SGHTA and CDR2 FQGNSA. CDR3 length equals 14 residues. The V segment lost 2 bases and the J segment 5 bases; nucleotides outside the gene matches: 6. The chain's CDR3 is CASSLNSGHDEQYF. CDR3 DNA, as far as it was read: TGTGCCAGCAGCTTAAATAGCGGGCACGACGAG.

This clone was seen at least ten times. The read stops 3 residues short of the end of the CDR3; the missing end is completed from the germline J gene. V is TRBV18 and J is TRBJ2-5; D remains unclear. V was pared by 0 bases and J by 4 bases, with 15 bases between. Germline V gives CDR1 KGHSH, CDR2 LQKENI. The CDR3 covers 16 residues. Partial CDR3 DNA: TGTGCCAGCTCACCACCACACACGGGTGTAGCAGAGACC. It specifies CASSPPHTGVAET. The whole CDR3 protein reads CASSPPHTGVAETQYF.

On this clone: From the germline J gene comes the end of the CDR3, since the read stops 3 residues before it. The V call is TRBV5-1, the J call TRBJ2-1; 11 bases agree with TRBD2. Looked up from germline, CDR1 is SGHRS and CDR2 is YFSETQ. This CDR3 has 16 residues. Trimming removed 4 bases from V and 4 bases from J; junction bases left unmatched: 7. The part of the CDR3 DNA that was read is TGCGCCAGCAGCGCCGGAGGGACTAGCGGATACAATGAG. Protein sequence: CASSAGGTSGYNE. The complete CDR3 sequence is CASSAGGTSGYNEQFF.

Only a few counts were recorded for this clone. CDR3 loop: CASSSLGGQETQYF. Incomplete CDR3 DNA: TGTGCCAGCAGCTCGCTAGGGGGACAAGAGACG. This chain joins TRBV7-9 and TRBJ2-3; a possible D gene is TRBD1 (6 bases). With the read ending 3 residues before the CDR3 end, the germline J gene is used to fill in that end. The CDR3 sequence is 14 residues long. CDR1 is SEHNR and CDR2 is FQNEAQ in the germline V gene (reference sequence).

Only a few counts were recorded for this clone. Its ends do not fully match the called genes, so a read error is possible. Read data end 3 residues before the CDR3 end; the end is taken from the germline J gene. The chain joins TRBV7-9 to TRBJ2-7; TRBD1 matches at 9 bases. CDR3 size: 15 residues. Germline lookup yields CDR1 SEHNR and CDR2 FQNEAQ (reference sequence). CDR3 DNA (partial): TGTGCCAACAGCTCGACCGGGACAGGGACCTACGAG. The encoded protein is CANSSTGTGTYE. The whole CDR3 is CANSSTGTGTYEQYF.

This clone was counted ten times or more. The read comes to an end 3 residues before the CDR3 does, leaving the germline J gene to fill in the end. This chain links TRBV18 with TRBJ2-3; D is perhaps TRBD2 (5 bases). Germline-derived CDR1 and CDR2 are KGHSH and LQKENI. The CDR3 has 14 residues. V dropped 6 bases and J dropped 6 bases, with 16 bases sitting between them. The sequenced CDR3 bases are TGTGCCAGCTCGTCCCAGAGGGTCACTGATACG. This encodes CASSSQRVTDT. The CDR3 as a whole reads CASSSQRVTDTQYF. Supplemented by reference TRBV18 and TRBJ2-3, the full variable domain reads NAGVMQNPRHLVRRRGQEARLRCSPMKGHSHVYWYRQLPEEGLKFMVYLQKENIIDESGMPKERFSAEFPKEGPSILRIQQVVRGDSAAYFCASSSQRVTDTQYFGPGTRLTVL.

This clone has ten or more counts. The CDR3 end falls 3 residues outside the read, so it is completed with the germline J gene. V gene TRBV2 combines with J gene TRBJ2-1, with 10 nucleotides matching TRBD2. Losses at the gene ends were 4 bases for V and 7 bases for J; bases not matched to a gene: 4. CDR1 and CDR2 from the germline V gene are SNHLY and FYNNEI. The CDR3 length is 14 residues. The covered CDR3 bases are TGTGCCAGCAGTGTGCTAGCGGGAGTGAATGAG. Its translation is CASSVLAGVNE. The CDR3 in its entirety is CASSVLAGVNEQFF.

This clone was picked up many times. From the germline J gene comes the end of the CDR3, since the read stops 3 residues before it. The V and J genes are TRBV7-9 and TRBJ2-3; D uncertain. From germline, CDR1 is SEHNR and CDR2 FQNEAQ (reference sequence). This CDR3 is 15 amino acids long. Trimming removed 1 base from V and 5 bases from J, with 13 bases in between. The DNA read from the CDR3 is TGTGCCAGCAGCTTAGTCTCAAACTCGGGAGATACG. The encoded protein is CASSLVSNSGDT. The CDR3 in its entirety is CASSLVSNSGDTQYF.

This clone has a count of ten or more. The read stops 3 residues short of the end of the CDR3; the missing end is completed from the germline J gene. V and J are TRBV2 and TRBJ2-2; 7 nucleotides match TRBD1. Germline V lookup: CDR1 SNHLY, CDR2 FYNNEI. The CDR3 has 14 residues. The junction had 3 bases not matched to a gene; V was cut back by 8 bases and J by 0 bases. Partial CDR3 DNA: TGTGCCAGCTGTGGGACAGCGAACACCGGGGAG. It codes for CASCGTANTGE. The CDR3 reads in full as CASCGTANTGELFF.

This clone occurred many times. The CDR3 is cut off 3 residues early in the read; its end comes from the germline J gene. The chain recombines TRBV5-5 with TRBJ2-1, with TRBD1 matching over 9 bases. From germline, CDR1 is SGHKS and CDR2 YYEKEE (reference sequence). This CDR3 region has 15 residues. The V and J ends lost 3 bases and 2 bases, in that order; junction bases with no gene match: 3. CDR3 residues: CASSSGTGTYNEQFF. CDR3 DNA (partial): TGTGCCAGCAGCTCCGGGACAGGGACCTACAATGAG.

Remarks on this clone: Coverage ceases 3 residues before the CDR3 finishes, and the germline J gene fills in the end. The J gene is TRBJ2-2, the V gene TRBV18; D may correspond to TRBD1 or TRBD2 (5 bases each). Germline-derived CDR1 and CDR2 are KGHSH and LQKENI. The CDR3 extends over 14 amino acids. The CDR3 is CASSPRETRSPLFF. The sequenced part of the CDR3 DNA is TGTGCCAGCTCGCCCAGGGAGACTCGGTCACCG.

About this clone itself: The sequence runs out 3 residues before the end of the CDR3; the remainder is reconstructed from the germline J gene. The rearrangement joins TRBV19 to TRBJ2-1; D gene ambiguous. With 4 bases removed from V and 0 bases from J, the gap between germline ends came to 13 bases. The CDR3 spans 16 residues. Germline CDR1 is LNHDA and CDR2 is SQIVND (reference sequence). The CDR3 DNA, read in part, is TGTGCCAGTAGTACACGGCAGGCCAGCTCCTACAATGAG. Protein sequence: CASSTRQASSYNE. The full CDR3 is CASSTRQASSYNEQFF. The full variable domain, completed using reference TRBV19 and TRBJ2-1, is DGGITQSPKYLFRKEGQNVTLSCEQNLNHDAMYWYRQDPGQGLRLIYYSQIVNDFQKGDIAEGYSVSREKKESFPLTVTSAQKNPTAFYLCASSTRQASSYNEQFFGPGTRLTVL.

As for this clone: The observed sequence ends 3 residues before the CDR3 terminus, with the missing tail filled in from the germline J gene. The chain uses TRBV7-9 and TRBJ2-2; the match to TRBD1 covers 9 bases. The germline V gene has CDR1 SEHNR and CDR2 FQNEAQ (reference sequence). V shed 7 bases and J 6 bases; nucleotides not matched to a gene: 9. CDR3 length: 15 amino acids. CDR3 region: CASKVWDRDAGELFF. CDR3 bases read: TGTGCCAGCAAAGTCTGGGACAGGGATGCCGGGGAG. The full variable domain, rest sourced from reference TRBV7-9 and TRBJ2-2, is DTGVSQNPRHKITKRGQNVTFRCDPISEHNRLYWYRQTLGQGPEFLTYFQNEAQLEKSRLLSDRFSAERPKGSFSTLEIQRTEQGDSAMYLCASKVWDRDAGELFFGEGSRLTVL.

This clone was detected ten times or more. The read is 3 residues too short to cover the CDR3 end, so that end is filled in from the germline J gene. The chain has TRBV5-1 and TRBJ2-7; 7 bases map to TRBD2. V shed 3 bases and J 2 bases; nucleotides not matched to a gene: 2. CDR1 and CDR2 (germline): SGHRS, YFSETQ. CDR3 length: 13 residues. CDR3 loop: CASSSGLAYEQYF. CDR3 DNA (partial): TGCGCCAGCAGCTCTGGACTAGCCTACGAG. Filled out from reference TRBV5-1 and TRBJ2-7, the complete variable domain reads KAGVTQTPRYLIKTRGQQVTLSCSPISGHRSVSWYQQTPGQGLQFLFEYFSETQRNKGNFPGRFSGRQFSNSRSEMNVSTLELGDSALYLCASSSGLAYEQYFGPGTRLTVT.

This clone has a count of ten or more. The CDR3 end lies 3 residues beyond the end of the read and is filled in from the germline J gene. The chain links TRBV10-3 to TRBJ2-3; D gene ambiguous. This CDR3 is built from 12 residues. V lost 6 bases and J lost 2, with 6 bases in between. CDR1 is ENHRY, CDR2 SYGVKD, per germline. CDR3 DNA (partial): TGTGCCATCAGCCCCTCCACAGATACG. It yields the protein CAISPSTDT. From start to end, the CDR3 is CAISPSTDTQYF.

Many counts were recorded for this clone. The DNA ends 3 residues before the CDR3 does, and the rest of the CDR3 is filled in from the germline J gene. V is TRBV30 and J is TRBJ1-2; possibly TRBD1 for D (5 bases). Looked up from germline, CDR1 is GTSNPN and CDR2 is SVGIG (reference sequence). The V end was cut by 5 bases, the J end by 0 bases, with 10 bases between. This CDR3 is 13 amino acids long. The DNA read from the CDR3 is TGTGCCTGGGACAGATGGGCTAACTATGGC. Translated: CAWDRWANYG. The whole CDR3 region reads CAWDRWANYGYTF.

As regards this clone: The CDR3 goes on 3 residues after the read ends, and that part is filled in from the germline J gene. The chain is built from TRBV6-2 or TRBV6-3 and TRBJ2-2, with 11 bases that match TRBD2. V dropped 4 bases and J dropped 7; count of bases not matched to a gene: 5. This CDR3 has 15 amino acids. The germline V gene encodes CDR1 MNHEY and CDR2 SVGEGT. CDR3 amino acids: CASSLGLAVSGELFF. The DNA read from the CDR3 is TGTGCCAGCAGTTTGGGACTAGCGGTCAGCGGGGAG.